The clone carrying this T cell receptor beta chain was counted between two and nine times. The antigen is undetermined. The data derive from a study of T cell repertoires in cytomegalovirus infection. The wider study: Signatures in public TCR beta sequences pointed to both CMV infection and matching HLA type.

Germline lookup yields CDR1 SGHKS and CDR2 YYEKEE (reference sequence). The CDR3 sequence is 18 residues long. Trimming cost V 4 bases and J 0 bases; bases outside gene matches: 11. One entry per CDR3 protein, called by TCRdb with MiXCR from the reads. Here the sample spans 750,000 to 900,000 distinct CDR3 sequences, 29% being singletons. Regarding the study as a whole: It was HLA-C-restricted CMV-specific TCR beta clonotypes that dominated the response ex vivo.

This sequence originates from a human donor in good health (CMV status not recorded). Some clones in this sample may be carry-over from other donors' samples. The J gene is TRBJ1-5, the V gene TRBV5-5; 9 bases fit TRBD1. Sequencing was performed on cultured CD8+ T cells from PBMCs, taken from culture after CMV antigen stimulation. In DNA form, the CDR3 reads TGTGCCAGCAGCCCGACAGGGGGTGGCCAGTATAGCAATCAGCCCCAGCATTTT. This gives the protein CASSPTGGGQYSNQPQHF.